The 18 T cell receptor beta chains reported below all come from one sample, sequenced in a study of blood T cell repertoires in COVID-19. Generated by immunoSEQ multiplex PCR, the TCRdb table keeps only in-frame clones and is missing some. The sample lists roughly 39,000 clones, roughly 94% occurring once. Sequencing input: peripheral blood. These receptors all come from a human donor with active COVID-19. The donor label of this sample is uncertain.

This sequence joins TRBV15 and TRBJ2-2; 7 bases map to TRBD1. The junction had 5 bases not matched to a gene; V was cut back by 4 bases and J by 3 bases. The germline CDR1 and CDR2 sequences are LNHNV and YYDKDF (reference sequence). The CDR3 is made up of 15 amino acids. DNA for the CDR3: TGTGCCACCAGCACTCCCGGGACAGACACCGGGGAGCTGTTTTTT. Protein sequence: CATSTPGTDTGELFF.

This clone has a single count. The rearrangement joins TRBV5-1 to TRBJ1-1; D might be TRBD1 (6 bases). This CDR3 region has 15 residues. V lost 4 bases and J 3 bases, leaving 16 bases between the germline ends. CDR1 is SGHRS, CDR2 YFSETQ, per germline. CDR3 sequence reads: CASSALQGGDTEAFF. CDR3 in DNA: TGCGCCAGCAGCGCCTTACAGGGAGGGGACACTGAAGCTTTCTTT.

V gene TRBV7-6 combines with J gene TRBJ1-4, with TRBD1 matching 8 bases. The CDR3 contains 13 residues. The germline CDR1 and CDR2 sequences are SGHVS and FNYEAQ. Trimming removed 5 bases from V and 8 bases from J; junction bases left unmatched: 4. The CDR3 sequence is CASSGQGNEKLFF. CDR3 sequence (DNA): TGTGCCAGCAGCGGACAGGGAAACGAAAAACTGTTTTTT. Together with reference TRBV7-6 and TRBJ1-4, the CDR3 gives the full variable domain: GAGVSQSPRYKVTKRGQDVALRCDPISGHVSLYWYRQALGQGPEFLTYFNYEAQQDKSGLPNDRFSAERPEGSISTLTIQRTEQRDSAMYRCASSGQGNEKLFFGSGTQLSVL.

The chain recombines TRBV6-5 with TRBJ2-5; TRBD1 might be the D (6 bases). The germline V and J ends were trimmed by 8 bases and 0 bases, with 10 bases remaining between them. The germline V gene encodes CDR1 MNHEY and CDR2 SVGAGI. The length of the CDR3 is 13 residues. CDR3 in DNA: TGTGCCAGCGGGGGACACCACCAAGAGACCCAGTACTTC. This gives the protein CASGGHHQETQYF.

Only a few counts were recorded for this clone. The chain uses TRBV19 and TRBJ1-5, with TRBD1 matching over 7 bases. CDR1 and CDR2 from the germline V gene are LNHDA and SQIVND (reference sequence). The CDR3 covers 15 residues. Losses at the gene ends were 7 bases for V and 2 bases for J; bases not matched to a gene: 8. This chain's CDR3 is CASMRQGLRNQPQHF. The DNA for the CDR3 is TGTGCCAGTATGCGACAGGGACTGCGCAATCAGCCCCAGCATTTT.

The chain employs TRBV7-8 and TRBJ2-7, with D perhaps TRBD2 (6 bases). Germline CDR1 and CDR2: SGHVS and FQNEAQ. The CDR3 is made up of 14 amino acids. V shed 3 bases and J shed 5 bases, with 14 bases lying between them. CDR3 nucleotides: TGTGCCAGCAGCTTTTTCGGGAGAGGGGACGAGCAGTACTTC. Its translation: CASSFFGRGDEQYF.

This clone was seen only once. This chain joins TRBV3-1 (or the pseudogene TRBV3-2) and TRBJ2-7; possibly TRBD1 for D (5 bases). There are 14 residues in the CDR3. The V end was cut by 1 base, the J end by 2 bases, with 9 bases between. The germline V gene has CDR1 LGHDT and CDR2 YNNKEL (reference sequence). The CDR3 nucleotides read TGTGCCAGCAGCCAAGGACAGTCGACCTACGAGCAGTACTTC. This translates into CASSQGQSTYEQYF.

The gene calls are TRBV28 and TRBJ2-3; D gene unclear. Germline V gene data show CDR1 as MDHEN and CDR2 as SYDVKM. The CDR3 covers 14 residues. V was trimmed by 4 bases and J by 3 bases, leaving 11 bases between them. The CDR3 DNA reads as TGTGCCAGCAGTTCCCTGGAGAAGACAGATACGCAGTATTTT. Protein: CASSSLEKTDTQYF. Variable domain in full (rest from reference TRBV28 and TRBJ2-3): DVKVTQSSRYLVKRTGEKVFLECVQDMDHENMFWYRQDPGLGLRLIYFSYDVKMKEKGDIPEGYSVSREKKERFSLILESASTNQTSMYLCASSSLEKTDTQYFGPGTRLTVL.

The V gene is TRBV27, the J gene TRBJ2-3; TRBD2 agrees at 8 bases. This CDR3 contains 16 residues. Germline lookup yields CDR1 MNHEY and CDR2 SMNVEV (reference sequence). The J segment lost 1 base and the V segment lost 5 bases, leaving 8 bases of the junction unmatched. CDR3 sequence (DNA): TGTGCCAGCAGTCCCCAAACTAGCGGAGGCACAGATACGCAGTATTTT. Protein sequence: CASSPQTSGGTDTQYF.

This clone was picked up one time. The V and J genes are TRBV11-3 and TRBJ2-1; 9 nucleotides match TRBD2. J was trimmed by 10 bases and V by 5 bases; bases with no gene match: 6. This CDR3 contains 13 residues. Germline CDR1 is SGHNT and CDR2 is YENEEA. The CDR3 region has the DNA TGTGCCAGCAGCCGGGGGACTAGCACCGAGCAGTTCTTC. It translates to CASSRGTSTEQFF.

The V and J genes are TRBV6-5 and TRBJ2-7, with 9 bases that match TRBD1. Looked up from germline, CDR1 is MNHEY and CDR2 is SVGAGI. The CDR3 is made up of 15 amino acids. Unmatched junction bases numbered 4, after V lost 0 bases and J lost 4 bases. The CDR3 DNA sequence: TGTGCCAGCAGTTACTCCGGGACAGGGTCATACGAGCAGTACTTC. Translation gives CASSYSGTGSYEQYF.

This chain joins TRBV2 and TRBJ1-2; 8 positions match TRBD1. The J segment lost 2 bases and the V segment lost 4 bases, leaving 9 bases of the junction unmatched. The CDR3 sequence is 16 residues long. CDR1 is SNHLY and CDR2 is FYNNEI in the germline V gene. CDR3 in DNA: TGTGCCAGCAGTGTTGCCAGGGGGCGCAGAAACTATGGCTACACCTTC. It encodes CASSVARGRRNYGYTF.

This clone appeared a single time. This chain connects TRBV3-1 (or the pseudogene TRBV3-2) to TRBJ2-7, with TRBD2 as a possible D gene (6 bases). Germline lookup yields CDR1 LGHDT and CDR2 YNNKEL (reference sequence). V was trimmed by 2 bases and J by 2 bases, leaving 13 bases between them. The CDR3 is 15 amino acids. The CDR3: CASSQSSSGAYEQYF. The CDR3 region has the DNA TGTGCCAGCAGCCAATCGTCCTCGGGGGCCTACGAGCAGTACTTC.

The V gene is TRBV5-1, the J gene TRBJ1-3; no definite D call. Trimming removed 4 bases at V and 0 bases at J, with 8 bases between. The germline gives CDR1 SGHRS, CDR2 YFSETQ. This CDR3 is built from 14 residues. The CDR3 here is CASSIDNSGNTIYF. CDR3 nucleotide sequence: TGCGCCAGCAGCATTGACAACTCTGGAAACACCATATATTTT.

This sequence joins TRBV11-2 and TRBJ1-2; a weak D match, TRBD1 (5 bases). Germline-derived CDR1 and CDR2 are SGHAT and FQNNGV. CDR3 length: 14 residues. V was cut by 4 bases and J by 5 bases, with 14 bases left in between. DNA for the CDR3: TGTGCCAGCAGCTCCTTCCGGGGGGAATATGGCTACACCTTC. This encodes CASSSFRGEYGYTF.

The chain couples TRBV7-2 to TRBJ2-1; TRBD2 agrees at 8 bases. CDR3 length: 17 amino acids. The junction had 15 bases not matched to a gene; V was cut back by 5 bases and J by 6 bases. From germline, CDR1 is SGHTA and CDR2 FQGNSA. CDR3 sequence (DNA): TGTGCCAGCAGCACTGGGACTAGGGTCTTTTTAGGCAATGAGCAGTTCTTC. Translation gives CASSTGTRVFLGNEQFF.

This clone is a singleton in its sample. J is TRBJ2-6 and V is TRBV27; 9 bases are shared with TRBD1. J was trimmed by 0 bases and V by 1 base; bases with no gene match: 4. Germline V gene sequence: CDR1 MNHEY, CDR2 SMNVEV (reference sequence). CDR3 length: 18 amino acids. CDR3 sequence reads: CASSLLDRGYSGANVLTF. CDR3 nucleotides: TGTGCCAGCAGTTTATTGGACAGGGGCTACTCTGGGGCCAACGTCCTGACTTTC.

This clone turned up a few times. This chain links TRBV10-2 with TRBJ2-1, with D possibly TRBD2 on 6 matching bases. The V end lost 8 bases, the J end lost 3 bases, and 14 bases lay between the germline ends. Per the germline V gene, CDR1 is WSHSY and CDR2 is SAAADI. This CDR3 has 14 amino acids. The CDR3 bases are TGCGCCAGCGGGATCCAGCGGGTCTACAATGAGCAGTTCTTC. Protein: CASGIQRVYNEQFF.